This TCR beta chain was recovered during a study of regulatory T cells in long-lasting Graves disease. This clonotype showed up many times. Its target is not known. The study, taken as a whole, reports: Segments TRBV28, TRBJ1-2 and TRBJ2-5 showed preferential usage in persistent disease. Persistent patients shared 2,741 public clonotypes among themselves. Newly diagnosed patients shared fewer, at approximately 970.

To make TCR beta libraries, researchers used iRepertoire HTBI primers and Arm-PCR of CDR3 regions. TCRdb re-derived calls from the multiplex PCR reads in MiXCR, one entry per CDR3 protein. The sample has approximately 460,000 distinct CDR3 sequences; around 15% are singletons. The CDR3 covers 15 residues. V shed 2 bases and J shed 2 bases, with 13 bases lying between them. Germline V gene data show CDR1 as MNHEY and CDR2 as SVGEGT. Time point described: newly diagnosed GD, antithyroid drugs for less than 3 months. PBMCs provided the RNA from which the TCR library was made. These same data were also listed under a study on T cells in Graves' hyperthyroidism and ophthalmopathy. From that report: The TCR CDR3 first-round RT-PCR relied on the HTBI primer set.

This sequence originates from a woman under 40 with Graves disease. This chain links TRBV6-2 or TRBV6-3 with TRBJ2-7, with D perhaps matching TRBD1 or TRBD2 (5 bases each). The specimen was peripheral blood mononuclear cells (PBMCs), collected at new diagnosis, from a patient treated with antithyroid drugs. CDR3 protein: CASSYPPGRTYEQYF. The CDR3 DNA is TGTGCCAGCAGTTACCCGCCGGGACGCACCTACGAGCAGTACTTC.